Presented here are 24 T cell receptor beta chains from one specimen sequenced in a study of STAT5B mutations in CD4+ large granular lymphocyte leukemia. Sequenced by immunoSEQ multiplex PCR; TCRdb stores in-frame clones only, minus some. Seen here are 20,000 or so clones, about four fifths observed once, and the top ten hold roughly an eighth. The sample comprised CD4+ T cells from blood buffy coats. The source is a human donor in good health.

The V call is TRBV28, the J call TRBJ2-1; 14 positions match TRBD2. V trimming: 3 bases; J trimming: 9 bases; junction bases outside the gene matches: 13. The CDR3 sequence is 18 residues long. From germline, CDR1 is MDHEN and CDR2 SYDVKM. The CDR3 nucleotides are TGTGCCAGCAGTTTCCTCCCGCGACTAGCGGGAGGGCGGGGTGAGCAGTTCTTC. It codes for CASSFLPRLAGGRGEQFF.

V usage is TRBV9 and J usage is TRBJ2-1, with 11 positions matching TRBD2. The trim removed 2 bases at V and 6 bases at J, leaving 4 bases unmatched. This CDR3 is 15 amino acids long. Per the germline V gene, CDR1 is SGDLS and CDR2 is YYNGEE. CDR3 nucleotide sequence: TGTGCCAGCAGCGTTACTAGCGGGAGAGTCAATGAGCAGTTCTTC. Amino acid sequence: CASSVTSGRVNEQFF.

The chain uses TRBV30 and TRBJ1-1; TRBD1 might be the D (5 bases). CDR1 and CDR2 (germline): GTSNPN, SVGIG (reference sequence). This CDR3 has 13 amino acids. Trimming shortened V by 2 bases and J by 5 bases, and 12 bases separated the two germline ends. Here the CDR3 DNA reads TGTGCCTGGAGTCCTCAGGGTCGGACTGAAGCTTTCTTT. Translated: CAWSPQGRTEAFF. The full variable domain, completed using reference TRBV30 and TRBJ1-1, is SQTIHQWPATLVQPVGSPLSLECTVEGTSNPNLYWYRQAAGRGLQLLFYSVGIGQISSEVPQNLSASRPQDRQFILSSKKLLLSDSGFYLCAWSPQGRTEAFFGQGTRLTVV.

The chain recombines TRBV19 with TRBJ1-5; D remains unclear. The germline V gene encodes CDR1 LNHDA and CDR2 SQIVND (reference sequence). The CDR3 loop spans 14 amino acids. V was shortened by 6 bases and J by 2 bases, with 11 bases between the two germline ends. DNA of the CDR3: TGTGCCAGTAGCAAGGCTGGCGGCAATCAGCCCCAGCATTTT. This codes for CASSKAGGNQPQHF.

This clone was found once. The V call is TRBV30, the J call TRBJ1-1; weak D call: TRBD1 (6 bases). Germline assignment: CDR1 GTSNPN and CDR2 SVGIG (reference sequence). This CDR3 has 15 residues. V was cut by 0 bases and J by 1 base, with 12 bases left in between. The CDR3 DNA reads TGTGCCTGGAGTGTACTTGGGACAAAGAACACTGAAGCTTTCTTT. Its protein is CAWSVLGTKNTEAFF.

This clone came up a few times. V and J are TRBV11-2 and TRBJ1-1; D possibly corresponds to TRBD1 (6 bases). The germline V and J ends were trimmed by 0 bases and 3 bases, with 11 bases remaining between them. The CDR3 length is 15 residues. The germline V gene encodes CDR1 SGHAT and CDR2 FQNNGV. DNA for the CDR3: TGTGCCAGCAGCTTAGATGGGACAAAATACACTGAAGCTTTCTTT. This gives the protein CASSLDGTKYTEAFF.

This clone was seen a single time. The V and J genes are TRBV19 and TRBJ1-2; possible D gene TRBD1, 6 bases. V lost 3 bases, J lost 7 bases, and 12 bases lay in between. The CDR3 totals 13 residues. CDR1 and CDR2 (germline): LNHDA, SQIVND (reference sequence). CDR3 sequence reads: CASSIAGAAGYTF. The CDR3 nucleotides are TGTGCCAGTAGTATCGCGGGGGCGGCTGGCTACACCTTC. The full variable domain, rest sourced from reference TRBV19 and TRBJ1-2, is DGGITQSPKYLFRKEGQNVTLSCEQNLNHDAMYWYRQDPGQGLRLIYYSQIVNDFQKGDIAEGYSVSREKKESFPLTVTSAQKNPTAFYLCASSIAGAAGYTFGSGTRLTVV.

The chain recombines TRBV7-2 with TRBJ2-3, with D perhaps TRBD1 or TRBD2 (6 bases each). The CDR3 length is 15 residues. The germline V and J ends were trimmed by 10 bases and 3 bases, with 20 bases remaining between them. Germline CDR1 is SGHTA and CDR2 is FQGNSA. CDR3 nucleotides: TGTGCCACGGGGGCAGGGATTTTTAGAACAGATACGCAGTATTTT. It codes for CATGAGIFRTDTQYF.

This sequence joins TRBV4-2 and TRBJ1-1; 9 bases align to TRBD1. Germline assignment: CDR1 LGHNA and CDR2 YNFKEQ. The trim removed 3 bases at V and 4 bases at J, leaving 6 bases unmatched. This CDR3 has 15 residues. The CDR3 loop is CASSQELQGATEAFF. The CDR3 DNA sequence: TGTGCCAGCAGCCAGGAGTTACAGGGGGCCACTGAAGCTTTCTTT.

The chain has TRBV15 and TRBJ2-3; D is possibly TRBD1 or TRBD2 (5 bases each). The germline V gene encodes CDR1 LNHNV and CDR2 YYDKDF (reference sequence). The CDR3 is made up of 15 amino acids. Trimming took 1 base from V and 8 from J, leaving 16 bases between them. CDR3 sequence: CATSRGGVESGTQYF. In DNA, the CDR3 is TGTGCCACCAGCAGAGGAGGGGTCGAGTCGGGTACGCAGTATTTT.

The count of this clone is one. The chain carries TRBV2 and TRBJ2-7; 12 bases align to TRBD2. CDR1 and CDR2 (germline): SNHLY, FYNNEI. The CDR3 consists of 17 residues. The V gene end was trimmed by 7 bases and the J gene end by 3 bases; junction bases not matched to a gene: 13. CDR3 DNA sequence: TGTGCCAGCAAGAGGACTAGCGGGACTGTATCAGTCTACGAGCAGTACTTC. Translated, it gives CASKRTSGTVSVYEQYF.

The V and J genes are TRBV19 and TRBJ2-2, with D possibly TRBD1 on 6 matching bases. The CDR3 loop spans 15 amino acids. CDR1 and CDR2 from the germline V gene are LNHDA and SQIVND (reference sequence). Trimming left V 3 bases short and J 3 bases short, with 11 bases between. CDR3 residues: CASSMQGSYTGELFF. The CDR3 DNA sequence: TGTGCCAGTAGTATGCAGGGGAGTTACACCGGGGAGCTGTTTTTT.

This clone appeared once. The chain employs TRBV6-1 and TRBJ1-2, with no clear D. Germline CDR1 is MNHNS and CDR2 is SASEGT. Trimming stripped 6 bases from V and 5 bases from J, with 13 bases between. The CDR3 consists of 13 residues. CDR3 residues: CASRSGLVYGYTF. Written as DNA, the CDR3 is TGTGCCAGCAGGTCAGGACTTGTTTATGGCTACACCTTC.

J is TRBJ1-5 and V is TRBV19, with D perhaps TRBD1 (5 bases). The CDR3 is made up of 15 amino acids. Germline V gene data show CDR1 as LNHDA and CDR2 as SQIVND (reference sequence). Trimming removed 3 bases from V and 1 base from J, with 10 bases in between. CDR3 nucleotide sequence: TGTGCCAGTAGTATTTTGCAGGGAAGCAATCAGCCCCAGCATTTT. Translated, it gives CASSILQGSNQPQHF.

A word on this clone: One end of the junction is discordant with germline, which a read error may explain. The V gene is TRBV18, the J gene TRBJ2-5, with D possibly matching TRBD1 (5 bases). The germline gives CDR1 KGHSH, CDR2 LQKENI. The CDR3 is made up of 14 amino acids. The CDR3 sequence: CASSPTAPQGTQYF. The CDR3 nucleotides are TGTGCCAGCTCACCGACAGCTCCTCAAGGGACCCAGTACTTC.

The chain couples TRBV2 to TRBJ1-2, with D hard to call. Germline-derived CDR1 and CDR2 are SNHLY and FYNNEI. The CDR3 sequence is 12 residues long. Deletions cut 1 base from V and 4 bases from J, with 4 bases between. The CDR3 loop reads CASSEGGYGYTF. As DNA, the CDR3 is TGTGCCAGCAGTGAAGGGGGCTATGGCTACACCTTC.

Here the CDR3 reads CASSETGDHGYTF. The CDR3 DNA reads as TGTGCCAGCAGTGAGACAGGGGATCATGGCTACACCTTC. This chain connects TRBV2 to TRBJ1-2; 8 positions match TRBD1. Germline loops: CDR1 SNHLY, CDR2 FYNNEI. The CDR3 extends over 13 amino acids. J gave up 6 bases and V 3 bases, and 3 bases lay outside the gene matches.

J is TRBJ2-3 and V is TRBV29-1; D might be TRBD2 (5 bases). The V end was cut by 4 bases, the J end by 2 bases, with 10 bases between. Germline V lookup: CDR1 SQVTM, CDR2 ANQGSEA. CDR3 length: 13 residues. Written as DNA, the CDR3 is TGCAGCGTTGTGGACGGACTCACAGATACGCAGTATTTT. Its translation is CSVVDGLTDTQYF.

The chain couples TRBV23-1 to TRBJ2-7, with D unresolved. TRBV23-1 is treated as an ORF (open reading frame) with a function not yet certain. This CDR3 contains 14 residues. Trimming cost V 0 bases and J 0 bases, with 6 bases left between them. The CDR3 is CASSQSDYSYEQYF. CDR3 in DNA: TGCGCCAGCAGTCAATCCGATTACTCCTACGAGCAGTACTTC.

This sequence joins TRBV12-5 and TRBJ2-7; D is unresolved. The CDR3 covers 11 residues. Per germline, CDR1 LGHNT and CDR2 FRNRAP. Between the trimmed V and J ends, which lost 4 bases and 3 bases, there was a span of 4 bases. The chain's CDR3 is CASGSYYEQYF. The DNA of the CDR3 is TGTGCTAGTGGTTCGTACTACGAGCAGTACTTC.

This clone was observed a handful of times. This chain connects TRBV10-3 to TRBJ1-5, with TRBD1 as a possible D gene (6 bases). Trimming removed 9 bases from V and 5 bases from J, with 14 bases in between. This CDR3 comprises 13 residues. Germline-derived CDR1 and CDR2 are ENHRY and SYGVKD. The CDR3: CAIGGGRDQPQHF. CDR3 coding DNA: TGTGCCATAGGAGGGGGGCGCGATCAGCCCCAGCATTTT.

The J gene is TRBJ2-7, the V gene TRBV5-1; D is perhaps TRBD1 or TRBD2 (6 bases each). The germline CDR1 and CDR2 sequences are SGHRS and YFSETQ. The CDR3 is made up of 15 amino acids. V lost 9 bases and J lost 4, with 23 bases in between. CDR3 sequence (DNA): TGCGCCATGGGATGGGGGGCGAGGGGGACATACGAGCAGTACTTC. It encodes CAMGWGARGTYEQYF. Full variable domain (missing parts from reference TRBV5-1 and TRBJ2-7): KAGVTQTPRYLIKTRGQQVTLSCSPISGHRSVSWYQQTPGQGLQFLFEYFSETQRNKGNFPGRFSGRQFSNSRSEMNVSTLELGDSALYLCAMGWGARGTYEQYFGPGTRLTVT.

The genes are TRBV6-1 and TRBJ1-5; the D gene is possibly TRBD1 (6 bases). Germline CDR1 reads MNHNS; CDR2 reads SASEGT. V shed 6 bases and J shed 7 bases, with 16 bases lying between them. This CDR3 is 14 amino acids long. The CDR3 reads CASSPSGGRQPQHF. The CDR3 DNA reads as TGTGCCAGCAGCCCAAGTGGGGGGCGACAGCCCCAGCATTTT.

The gene calls are TRBV5-6 and TRBJ1-2; D not certain. Trimming left V 4 bases short and J 2 bases short, with 9 bases between. CDR3 length equals 13 residues. The germline V gene has CDR1 SGHDT and CDR2 YYEEEE. The DNA for the CDR3 is TGTGCCAGCAGCCCCGGACGGAACTATGGCTACACCTTC. This encodes CASSPGRNYGYTF. Full variable domain (missing parts from reference TRBV5-6 and TRBJ1-2): DAGVTQSPTHLIKTRGQQVTLRCSPKSGHDTVSWYQQALGQGPQFIFQYYEEEERQRGNFPDRFSGHQFPNYSSELNVNALLLGDSALYLCASSPGRNYGYTFGSGTRLTVV.